Following are 9 T cell receptor beta chains from one sample sequenced in a study of vaccination and CD4 T cells after COVID-19. Treatment specified: roughly 10-day PBMC culture with coronavirus spike peptide pools or control peptides (ViraFEST assay). With the Oncomine TCR Beta short-read assay, DNA from cultured CD4+ T cells was sequenced. TCRdb re-called the PCR reads through MiXCR, storing one row per CDR3 protein. The sample shows roughly 11,000 distinct CDR3 sequences, about 47% of them seen only once. For these receptors, no antigen is known. Sequenced input: CD4+ T cells from blood, cultured in vitro. These receptors all stem from a human donor who had recovered from COVID-19.

This clonotype has just a few counts. This rearrangement joins TRBV19 to TRBJ2-2; no reliable D call. The CDR3 contains 14 residues. The germline V and J ends were trimmed by 7 bases and 6 bases, with 15 bases remaining between them. Germline CDR1 LNHDA, CDR2 SQIVND (reference sequence). The CDR3 region is CASKPRDVSGELFF. CDR3 coding DNA: TGTGCCAGTAAACCGAGAGACGTCTCCGGGGAGCTGTTTTTT.

The V and J genes are TRBV11-2 and TRBJ2-1; D gene ambiguous. The CDR3 contains 17 residues. The germline CDR1 and CDR2 sequences are SGHAT and FQNNGV. The V gene lost 6 bases and the J gene lost 0 bases, with 18 bases spanning the gap. CDR3 sequence: CASSSRGIWSSYNEQFF. The CDR3 DNA follows: TGTGCCAGCAGTTCCCGCGGCATATGGAGCTCCTACAATGAGCAGTTCTTC. The complete variable domain, with remaining parts taken from reference TRBV11-2 and TRBJ2-1, reads EAGVAQSPRYKIIEKRQSVAFWCNPISGHATLYWYQQILGQGPKLLIQFQNNGVVDDSQLPKDRFSAERLKGVDSTLKIQPAKLEDSAVYLCASSSRGIWSSYNEQFFGPGTRLTVL.

The chain employs TRBV4-1 and TRBJ1-1; D gene uncertain. CDR1 and CDR2 (germline): MGHRA, YSYEKL. This CDR3 is built from 13 residues. Trimming took 11 bases from V and 3 from J, leaving 16 bases between them. Here the CDR3 DNA reads TGCGCCTCCACGCTTCACCTCCACACTGAAGCTTTCTTT. Amino acid sequence: CASTLHLHTEAFF.

The chain is built from TRBV5-6 and TRBJ2-3; 9 bases are a match to TRBD2. The CDR3 consists of 14 residues. CDR1 and CDR2 (germline): SGHDT, YYEEEE. V was clipped by 0 bases and J by 7 bases; unmatched bases: 3. The CDR3 protein is CASSLGGGAYTQYF. CDR3 sequence (DNA): TGTGCCAGCAGCTTGGGCGGGGGGGCGTATACGCAGTATTTT.

This sequence joins TRBV7-9 and TRBJ1-3, with 9 positions matching TRBD1. The CDR3 has 16 amino acids. CDR1 and CDR2 (germline): SEHNR, FQNEAQ (reference sequence). Losses at the gene ends were 3 bases for V and 0 bases for J; bases not matched to a gene: 3. This CDR3 is CASSFQQGASGNTIYF. CDR3 sequence (DNA): TGTGCCAGCAGCTTCCAACAGGGGGCCTCTGGAAACACCATATATTTT.

This clonotype has a handful of counts. The chain links TRBV19 to TRBJ2-2; D is possibly TRBD2 (6 bases). CDR3 length: 15 residues. V gave up 5 bases and J gave up 5 bases, with 15 bases separating them. Germline assignment: CDR1 LNHDA and CDR2 SQIVND (reference sequence). This CDR3 reads CASSAGGARTGELFF. The CDR3 DNA follows: TGTGCCAGTAGTGCCGGCGGGGCAAGAACCGGGGAGCTGTTTTTT.

The V and J genes are TRBV20-1 and TRBJ2-3, with 14 positions matching TRBD2. The V gene's germline CDR1 is DFQATT and CDR2 SNEGSKA (reference sequence). The CDR3 sequence is 16 residues long. After removal of 6 bases from V and 0 bases from J, the junction contained 5 bases not matched to a gene. CDR3 sequence: CSAQGLAGVSTDTQYF. CDR3 nucleotides: TGCAGTGCCCAGGGACTAGCGGGGGTTAGCACAGATACGCAGTATTTT.

This clonotype has a handful of counts. The chain joins TRBV7-2 to TRBJ2-7; D not certain. V dropped 4 bases and J dropped 3 bases, with 13 bases sitting between them. This CDR3 contains 14 residues. CDR1 and CDR2 (germline): SGHTA, FQGNSA. The DNA for the CDR3 is TGTGCCAGCAGCTATAAGTCCCGAGACTACGAGCAGTACTTC. Amino acids: CASSYKSRDYEQYF.

This clonotype was detected only once. The chain links TRBV19 to TRBJ1-5, with D possibly being TRBD1 (6 bases). The CDR3 length is 14 residues. Germline V CDR1 and CDR2: LNHDA, SQIVND (reference sequence). The V end lost 6 bases, the J end lost 0 bases, and 9 bases lay between the germline ends. The CDR3 DNA is TGTGCCAGTAGGTACAGGGCTAGCAATCAGCCCCAGCATTTT. It encodes CASRYRASNQPQHF.